Presented here are 8 T cell receptor beta chains from one specimen sequenced in a study of blood T cell repertoires in COVID-19. TCRdb keeps only in-frame clones here, not all; method: immunoSEQ multiplex PCR. The sample has around 310,000 clones; 85% to 90% are singletons. Sequencing input: peripheral blood. The receptor source for this set is a woman aged 40-49 years with COVID-19, enrolled during active disease.

The rearrangement links TRBV2 to TRBJ1-2, with a possible D match to TRBD1 (6 bases). The CDR3 runs 15 residues. CDR1 is SNHLY, CDR2 FYNNEI, per germline. Trimming stripped 9 bases from V and 8 bases from J, with 25 bases between. The CDR3 protein is CARSPLFRTEGGYTF. In nucleotides, the CDR3 is TGTGCCAGAAGTCCCCTTTTCCGGACAGAGGGAGGCTACACCTTC.

V gene TRBV19 combines with J gene TRBJ1-2, with a weak D call TRBD1 (5 bases). Per the germline V gene, CDR1 is LNHDA and CDR2 is SQIVND (reference sequence). V dropped 5 bases and J dropped 8 bases, with 12 bases sitting between them. The CDR3 extends over 12 amino acids. CDR3 in DNA: TGTGCCAGTAGTGTTCGGAGGGGCGGCTACACCTTC. It specifies CASSVRRGGYTF.

The gene calls are TRBV5-4 and TRBJ1-6, with D maybe TRBD1 (5 bases). Looked up from germline, CDR1 is SGHNT and CDR2 is YYREEE (reference sequence). The CDR3 is made up of 16 amino acids. V shed 3 bases and J shed 8 bases, with 18 bases lying between them. The CDR3: CASSSGRGTVDSPLHF. Here the CDR3 DNA reads TGTGCCAGCAGCTCGGGGCGGGGGACGGTTGATTCACCCCTCCACTTT.

This rearrangement joins TRBV19 to TRBJ2-3; maybe TRBD2 (6 bases). The length of the CDR3 is 13 residues. Trimming cost V 9 bases and J 2 bases, with 12 bases left between them. The germline gives CDR1 LNHDA, CDR2 SQIVND (reference sequence). The CDR3 here is CASRDLYTDTQYF. The CDR3 bases are TGTGCCAGCCGGGACTTATACACAGATACGCAGTATTTT.

V gene TRBV30 combines with J gene TRBJ1-2; 9 nucleotides match TRBD1. With 0 bases clipped from V and 7 bases from J, the junction kept 12 bases outside the gene matches. The CDR3 is 16 amino acids. In germline, CDR1 is GTSNPN, CDR2 SVGIG (reference sequence). The CDR3 protein is CAWSVLLGQGYGGYTF. The CDR3 region has the DNA TGTGCCTGGAGTGTACTATTGGGACAGGGTTATGGTGGCTACACCTTC.

The chain is built from TRBV7-9 and TRBJ1-2; 7 bases agree with TRBD1. There are 15 residues in the CDR3. The trim removed 5 bases at V and 5 bases at J, leaving 11 bases unmatched. Looked up from germline, CDR1 is SEHNR and CDR2 is FQNEAQ (reference sequence). The CDR3 DNA reads as TGTGCCAGCAGCGCCCGGGACAGCCGGATTTATGGCTACACCTTC. This codes for CASSARDSRIYGYTF.

The chain uses TRBV10-3 and TRBJ2-3, with 8 bases identical to TRBD1. The CDR3 has 13 residues. Germline CDR1 ENHRY, CDR2 SYGVKD. The trim removed 11 bases at V and 5 bases at J, leaving 9 bases unmatched. The DNA for the CDR3 is TGTGCCGCAAGTGGACAGGGAGGAGATACGCAGTATTTT. It encodes CAASGQGGDTQYF.

The rearrangement links TRBV9 to TRBJ1-1; no clear D. Germline-derived CDR1 and CDR2 are SGDLS and YYNGEE. The germline V and J ends were trimmed by 0 bases and 4 bases, with 10 bases remaining between them. The CDR3 is 14 amino acids. CDR3 nucleotide sequence: TGTGCCAGCAGCGTAGGTTGGGCGAGCACTGAAGCTTTCTTT. This translates into CASSVGWASTEAFF.